This TCR beta chain emerged from a study of blood T cell repertoires in COVID-19 (dated by TCRdb to 2018 to 2021). Regarding the complete study: Samples covering the acute and convalescent phases of COVID-19 were provided by collaborators in the United States, Italy and Spain. The prospective study material was composed of cDNA or gDNA derived from T cells, B-cell-depleted T cells, or PBMCs. Deeply sampled blood TCRbeta repertoires from subjects exposed to, actively infected with, or recovered from COVID-19 were included in the dataset. A freely available public database, intended as a resource for researchers studying the immune response to SARS-CoV-2, is where the repertoires were released. Samples came from the ongoing ImmuneRACE study (first 160 participants) plus 1,254 subjects from 6 global collaborators. The sample metadata nearly always contained a de-identified subject ID, COVID-19 status, age in years and sex. Where available, HLA class I and class II types were taken from metadata supplied by the sample provider and were not determined by assay-based typing.

The CDR3 goes from the cysteine to the phenylalanine over 14 residues. The retained sequence is limited to the CDR3, 42 bases, with the frame set at the first base. CDR1 is given as SGHDT and CDR2 as YYEEEE, both from the germline V gene. Compared with germline, V lacks 1 base and J lacks 5 bases; bases without a gene match: 4. A word on this clone: It has no known antigen specificity. Base qualities are not recorded, but no much larger clone differs from it by a single base.

The collaborating institutions used their own protocols to collect whole blood in K2EDTA tubes. For TCRbeta analysis, collaborator samples were shipped as frozen whole blood, as isolated PBMCs, or as DNA extracted from either sample type. TCRbeta CDR3 regions were amplified from genomic DNA using the immunoSEQ Assay, a bias-controlled multiplex PCR. Turning to the authors' computational methods: The number of nucleated cells in each sample was estimated by amplification of reference gene primers within the assay. Sequence reads were collapsed and filtered to measure the absolute abundance of every unique TCRbeta CDR3 rearrangement. For each sample, productive Simpson clonality was calculated as the square root of Simpson's diversity index across productive rearrangements. TCRdb carries this immuneACCESS record with in-frame sequences only. Its versions omit some clonotypes, under half of them owing to an unresolved V gene in the studies checked, with the rest unexplained. Clone size and the V and J calls come from that table; the DNA yielded D and trimming. The sample table holds about 70,000 clones, of which around 90% were seen once. The ten largest clones capture around 9.9% of the sample.

Broader findings and caveats from the paper: The amount of clinical and demographic metadata varied by source and participant and was provided uncurated.

The chain uses TRBV5-6 and TRBJ2-5; 8 of the junction bases match TRBD1. The TCR sequence derives from a woman aged 18-29 years with acute or convalescent COVID-19. Sequencing input: peripheral blood. For the CDR3, the sequence is CASSLQGARETQYF. Here is the DNA: TGTGCCAGCAGCTTGCAGGGGGCGCGGGAGACCCAGTACTTC.